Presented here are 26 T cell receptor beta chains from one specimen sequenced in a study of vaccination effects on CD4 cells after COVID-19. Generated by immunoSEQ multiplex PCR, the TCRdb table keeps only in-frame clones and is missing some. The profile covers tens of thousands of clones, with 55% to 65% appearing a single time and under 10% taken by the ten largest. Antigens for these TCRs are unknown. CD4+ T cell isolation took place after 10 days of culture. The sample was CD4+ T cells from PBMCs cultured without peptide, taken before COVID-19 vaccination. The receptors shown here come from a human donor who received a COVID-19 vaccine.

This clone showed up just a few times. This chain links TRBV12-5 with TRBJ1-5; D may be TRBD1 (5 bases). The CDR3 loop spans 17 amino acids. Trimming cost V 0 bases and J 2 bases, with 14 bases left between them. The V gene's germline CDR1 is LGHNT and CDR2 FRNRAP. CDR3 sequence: CASGLVLGDSRNQPQHF. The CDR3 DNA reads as TGTGCTAGTGGTTTGGTCTTGGGGGACTCACGCAATCAGCCCCAGCATTTT.

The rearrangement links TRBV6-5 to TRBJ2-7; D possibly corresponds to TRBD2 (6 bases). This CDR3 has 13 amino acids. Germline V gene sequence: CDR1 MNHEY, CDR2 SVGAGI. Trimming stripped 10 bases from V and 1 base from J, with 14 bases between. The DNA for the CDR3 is TGTGCCACCGGGACGGCGGGGTCCTACGAGCAGTACTTC. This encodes CATGTAGSYEQYF.

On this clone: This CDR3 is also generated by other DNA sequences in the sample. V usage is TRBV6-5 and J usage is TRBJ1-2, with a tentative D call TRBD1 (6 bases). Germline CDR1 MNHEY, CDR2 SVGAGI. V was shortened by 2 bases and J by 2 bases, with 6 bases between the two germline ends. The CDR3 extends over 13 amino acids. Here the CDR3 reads CASSYDRNYGYTF. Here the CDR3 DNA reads TGTGCCAGCAGTTACGACAGGAACTATGGCTACACCTTC.

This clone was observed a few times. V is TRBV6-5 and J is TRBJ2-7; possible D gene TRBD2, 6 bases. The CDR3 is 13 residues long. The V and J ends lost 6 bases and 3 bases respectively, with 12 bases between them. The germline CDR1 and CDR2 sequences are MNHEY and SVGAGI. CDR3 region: CASRGSGSYEQYF. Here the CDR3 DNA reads TGTGCCAGCAGAGGATCCGGGAGCTACGAGCAGTACTTC.

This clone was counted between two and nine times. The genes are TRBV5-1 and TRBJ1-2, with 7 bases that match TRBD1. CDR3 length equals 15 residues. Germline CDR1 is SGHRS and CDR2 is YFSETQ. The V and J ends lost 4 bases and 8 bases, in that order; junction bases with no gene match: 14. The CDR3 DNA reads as TGCGCCAGCAGCCCAATTCGACAGGGCCAAGAGGGCTACACCTTC. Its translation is CASSPIRQGQEGYTF.

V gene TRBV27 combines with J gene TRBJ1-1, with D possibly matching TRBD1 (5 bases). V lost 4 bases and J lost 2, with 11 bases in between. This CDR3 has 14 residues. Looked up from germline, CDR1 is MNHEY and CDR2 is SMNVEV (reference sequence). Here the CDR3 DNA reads TGTGCCAGCAGTTCACCGGGGCATAACACTGAAGCTTTCTTT. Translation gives CASSSPGHNTEAFF.

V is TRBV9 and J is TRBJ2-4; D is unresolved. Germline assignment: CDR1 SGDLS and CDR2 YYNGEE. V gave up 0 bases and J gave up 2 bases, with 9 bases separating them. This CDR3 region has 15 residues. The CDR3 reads CASSVGVESKNIQYF. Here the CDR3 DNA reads TGTGCCAGCAGCGTAGGAGTGGAATCCAAAAACATTCAGTACTTC.

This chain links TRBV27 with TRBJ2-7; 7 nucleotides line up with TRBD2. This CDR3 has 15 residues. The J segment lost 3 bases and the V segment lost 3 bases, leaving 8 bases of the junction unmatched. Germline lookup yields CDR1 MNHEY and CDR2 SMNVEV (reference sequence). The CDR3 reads CASSFLASGDYEQYF. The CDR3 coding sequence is TGTGCCAGCAGTTTCTTGGCTAGCGGCGACTACGAGCAGTACTTC.

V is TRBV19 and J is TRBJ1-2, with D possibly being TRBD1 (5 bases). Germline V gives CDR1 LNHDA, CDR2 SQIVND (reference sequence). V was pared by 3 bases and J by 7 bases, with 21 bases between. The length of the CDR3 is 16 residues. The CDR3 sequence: CASSISNRRTHGGYTF. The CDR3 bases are TGTGCCAGTAGTATCAGTAACAGGCGGACTCATGGTGGCTACACCTTC.

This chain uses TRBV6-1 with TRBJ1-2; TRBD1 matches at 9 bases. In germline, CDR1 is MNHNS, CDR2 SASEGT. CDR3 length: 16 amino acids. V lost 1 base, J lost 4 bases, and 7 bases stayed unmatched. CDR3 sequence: CASSEEGTGPGYGYTF. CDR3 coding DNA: TGTGCCAGCAGTGAAGAGGGGACAGGGCCTGGCTATGGCTACACCTTC.

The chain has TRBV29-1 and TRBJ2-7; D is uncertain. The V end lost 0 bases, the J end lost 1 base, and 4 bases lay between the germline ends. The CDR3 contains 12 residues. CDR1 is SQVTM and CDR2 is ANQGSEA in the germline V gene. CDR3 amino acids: CSVEDGSYEQYF. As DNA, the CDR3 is TGCAGCGTTGAAGATGGGTCCTACGAGCAGTACTTC.

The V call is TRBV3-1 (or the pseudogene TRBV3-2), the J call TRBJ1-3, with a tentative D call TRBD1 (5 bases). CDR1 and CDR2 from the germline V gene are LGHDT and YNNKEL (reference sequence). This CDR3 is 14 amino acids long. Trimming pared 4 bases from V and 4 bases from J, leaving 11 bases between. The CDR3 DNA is TGTGCCAGCAGCCCGACCTCAGGGGGAAACACCATATATTTT. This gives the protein CASSPTSGGNTIYF.

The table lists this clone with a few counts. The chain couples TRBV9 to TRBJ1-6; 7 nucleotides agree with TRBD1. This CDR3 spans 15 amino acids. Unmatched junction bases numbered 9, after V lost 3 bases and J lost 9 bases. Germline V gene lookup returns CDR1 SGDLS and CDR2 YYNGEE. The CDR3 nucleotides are TGTGCCAGCAGCGGACAGGGTCTCATAAGTTCACCCCTCCACTTT. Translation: CASSGQGLISSPLHF.

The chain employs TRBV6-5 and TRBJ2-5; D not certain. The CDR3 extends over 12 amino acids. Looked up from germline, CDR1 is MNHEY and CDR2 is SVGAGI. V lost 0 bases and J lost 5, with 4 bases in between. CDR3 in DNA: TGTGCCAGCAGTTACTCCTGGGAGACCCAGTACTTC. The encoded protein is CASSYSWETQYF.

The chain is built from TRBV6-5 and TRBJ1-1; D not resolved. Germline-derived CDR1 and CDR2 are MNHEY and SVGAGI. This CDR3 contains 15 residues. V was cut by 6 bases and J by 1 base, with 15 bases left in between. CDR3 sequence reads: CASRSSIRGNTEAFF. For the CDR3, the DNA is TGTGCCAGCAGGTCATCCATTCGAGGGAACACTGAAGCTTTCTTT.

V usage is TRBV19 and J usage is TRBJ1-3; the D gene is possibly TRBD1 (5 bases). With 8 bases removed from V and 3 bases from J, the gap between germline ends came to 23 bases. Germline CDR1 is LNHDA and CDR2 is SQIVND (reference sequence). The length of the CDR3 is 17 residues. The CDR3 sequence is CASGDDRNRLGGNTIYF. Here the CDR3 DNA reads TGTGCCAGTGGGGACGATCGGAATCGGCTTGGTGGAAACACCATATATTTT. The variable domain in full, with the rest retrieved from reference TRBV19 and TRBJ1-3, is DGGITQSPKYLFRKEGQNVTLSCEQNLNHDAMYWYRQDPGQGLRLIYYSQIVNDFQKGDIAEGYSVSREKKESFPLTVTSAQKNPTAFYLCASGDDRNRLGGNTIYFGEGSWLTVV.

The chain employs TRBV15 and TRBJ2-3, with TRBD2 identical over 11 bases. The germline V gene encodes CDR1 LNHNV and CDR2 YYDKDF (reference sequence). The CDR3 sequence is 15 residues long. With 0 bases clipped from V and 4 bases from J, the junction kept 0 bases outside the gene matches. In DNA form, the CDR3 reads TGTGCCACCAGCAGAGAGACTAGCGGGGCAGATACGCAGTATTTT. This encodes CATSRETSGADTQYF.

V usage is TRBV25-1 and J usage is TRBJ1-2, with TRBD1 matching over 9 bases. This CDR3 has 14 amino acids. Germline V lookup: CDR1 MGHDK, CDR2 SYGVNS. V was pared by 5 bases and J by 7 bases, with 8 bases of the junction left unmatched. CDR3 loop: CASSNTGGSGGYTF. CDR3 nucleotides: TGTGCCAGCAGTAACACAGGGGGCTCCGGTGGCTACACCTTC.

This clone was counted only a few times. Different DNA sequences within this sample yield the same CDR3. The CDR3 here is CASSLEQYNSPLHF. CDR3 sequence (DNA): TGTGCCAGCAGCTTAGAACAGTATAATTCACCCCTCCACTTT. The V call is TRBV7-9, the J call TRBJ1-6; D is ambiguous. The CDR3 sequence is 14 residues long. Between the trimmed V and J ends, which lost 1 base and 4 bases, there was a span of 5 bases. Germline CDR1 SEHNR, CDR2 FQNEAQ (reference sequence).

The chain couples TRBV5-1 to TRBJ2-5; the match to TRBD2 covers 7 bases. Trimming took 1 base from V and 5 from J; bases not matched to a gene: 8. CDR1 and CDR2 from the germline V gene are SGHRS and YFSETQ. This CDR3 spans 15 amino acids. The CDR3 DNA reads TGCGCCAGCAGCTTGAGGGGACTACCTAGGGAGACCCAGTACTTC. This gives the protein CASSLRGLPRETQYF.

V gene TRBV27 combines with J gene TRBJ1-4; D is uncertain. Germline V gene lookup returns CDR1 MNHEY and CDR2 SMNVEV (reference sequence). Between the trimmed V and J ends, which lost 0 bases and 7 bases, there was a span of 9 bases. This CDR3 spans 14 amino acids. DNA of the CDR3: TGTGCCAGCAGTTTATCGATCCGAGGTGAAAAACTGTTTTTT. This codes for CASSLSIRGEKLFF.

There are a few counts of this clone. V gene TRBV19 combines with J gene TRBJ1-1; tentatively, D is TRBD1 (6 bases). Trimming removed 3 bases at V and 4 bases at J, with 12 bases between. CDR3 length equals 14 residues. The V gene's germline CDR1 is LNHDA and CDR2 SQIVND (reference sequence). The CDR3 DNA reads TGTGCCAGTAGTATCCAAGGGGGGTTCACTGAAGCTTTCTTT. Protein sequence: CASSIQGGFTEAFF.

CDR3 region: CASTTPLAQGYGYTF. CDR3 coding DNA: TGTGCCAGTACCACCCCCCTGGCCCAGGGCTATGGCTACACCTTC. The chain links TRBV19 to TRBJ1-2; D perhaps matches TRBD1 (5 bases). Germline V gives CDR1 LNHDA, CDR2 SQIVND (reference sequence). The CDR3 runs 15 residues. V gave up 7 bases and J gave up 4 bases, with 19 bases separating them.

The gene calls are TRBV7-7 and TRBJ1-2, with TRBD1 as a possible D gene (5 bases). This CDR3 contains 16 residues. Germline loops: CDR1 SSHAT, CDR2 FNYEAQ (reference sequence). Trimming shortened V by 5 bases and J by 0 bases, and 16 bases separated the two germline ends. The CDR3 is CASSPLGTSANYGYTF. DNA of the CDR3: TGTGCCAGCAGCCCCCTCGGGACGTCAGCTAACTATGGCTACACCTTC.

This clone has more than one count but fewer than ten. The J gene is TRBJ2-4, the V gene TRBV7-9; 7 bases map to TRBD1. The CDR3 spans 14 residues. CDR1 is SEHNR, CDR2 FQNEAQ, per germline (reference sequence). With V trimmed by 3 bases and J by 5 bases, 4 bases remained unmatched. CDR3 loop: CASSFRGQENIQYF. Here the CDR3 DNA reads TGTGCCAGCAGCTTCCGTGGACAGGAAAACATTCAGTACTTC.

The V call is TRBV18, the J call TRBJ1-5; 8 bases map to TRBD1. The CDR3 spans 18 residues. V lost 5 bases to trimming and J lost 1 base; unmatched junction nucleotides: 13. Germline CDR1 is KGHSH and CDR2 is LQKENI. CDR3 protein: CASSTDRGGRRSNQPQHF. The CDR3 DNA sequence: TGTGCCAGCTCAACAGACAGGGGAGGTCGGCGAAGCAATCAGCCCCAGCATTTT.